This TCR beta chain appears in the sequencing data of a study of T cells in Graves' hyperthyroidism and ophthalmopathy. What was amplified from RNA transcripts were TCR beta CDR3 regions. First-round RT-PCR of the TCR CDR3 relied on the HTBI primer set. TCRdb fed the multiplex PCR reads into MiXCR, producing one record per CDR3 protein. The data hold around 260,000 distinct CDR3 sequences, with less than 30% observed a single time. This clonotype was observed at least ten times. The CDR3 is 17 amino acids. The V segment lost 6 bases and the J segment 4 bases; nucleotides outside the gene matches: 11. The V and J genes are TRBV12-3 or TRBV12-4 and TRBJ2-5, with TRBD2 identical over 13 bases. This sequence originates from a man aged 35 to 55 with Graves' hyperthyroidism that later progressed to Graves' ophthalmopathy. Sequenced sample: blood. This chain's CDR3 is CASSSTSGRAILETQYF. CDR3 nucleotides: TGTGCCAGCAGCTCAACTAGCGGGAGGGCGATTCTAGAGACCCAGTACTTC.